This T cell receptor (beta chain) was sequenced in a study of early T cells in non-severe SARS-CoV-2 infection. Study details: Chains were not paired, and sequencing was done on bulk RNA from unsorted whole blood. Study results and caveats: Comparison of clonotypes with VDJdb favored anti-spike CD8 responses while missing private and CD4 specificities.

The TCR library protocol attached unique molecular identifiers to the individual cDNA molecules. A single record per CDR3 protein comes from TCRdb applying MiXCR to the 5' RACE reads. The sample yields fewer than 55,000 distinct CDR3 sequences, roughly 7% seen once. This clonotype was counted ten times or more. The antigen is not known. The sequence was collected from an adult who was a healthcare worker with PCR-confirmed SARS-CoV-2 infection or an uninfected control (not recorded which). Sequencing was done on a sample of whole blood.

CDR3 residues: CASSFTVTGNEQFF. The CDR3 bases are TGCGCCAGCAGCTTCACGGTAACGGGCAATGAGCAGTTCTTC. The V and J genes are TRBV5-1 and TRBJ2-1; D unresolved. Germline-derived CDR1 and CDR2 are SGHRS and YFSETQ. This CDR3 has 14 amino acids. V lost 2 bases to trimming and J lost 6 bases, with 12 bases between them.